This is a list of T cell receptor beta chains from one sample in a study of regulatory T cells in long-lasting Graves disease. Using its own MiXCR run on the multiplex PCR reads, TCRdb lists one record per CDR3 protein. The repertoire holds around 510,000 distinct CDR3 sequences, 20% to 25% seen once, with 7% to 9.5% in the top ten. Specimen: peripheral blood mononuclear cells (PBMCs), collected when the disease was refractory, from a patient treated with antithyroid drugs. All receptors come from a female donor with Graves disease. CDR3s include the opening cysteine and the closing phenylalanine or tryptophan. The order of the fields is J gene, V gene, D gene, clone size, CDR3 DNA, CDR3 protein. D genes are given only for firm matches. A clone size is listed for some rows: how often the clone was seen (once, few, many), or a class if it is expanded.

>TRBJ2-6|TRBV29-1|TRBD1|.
TGCAGCGCTGAAACAGGGGCCCTCTCTGGGGCCAACGTCCTGACTTTC
CSAETGALSGANVLTF
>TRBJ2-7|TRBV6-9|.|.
TGTGCCAGCAGTTCCGACGGCTTTCGGGGCACTTCCTACGAGCAGTACTTC
CASSSDGFRGTSYEQYF
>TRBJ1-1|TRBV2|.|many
TGTGCCAGCAGTGAAGACAGGGTCATAGGAGCTTTCTTT
CASSEDRVIGAFF
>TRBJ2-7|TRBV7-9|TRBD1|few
TGTGCCAGCAGCAATACCGGGACAGGGTTTTACGAGCAGTACTTC
CASSNTGTGFYEQYF
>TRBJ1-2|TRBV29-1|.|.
TGCAGCGTACCCCGACGAGGCGGCTACACCTTC
CSVPRRGGYTF
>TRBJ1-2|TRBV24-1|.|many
TGTGCCACCAGTGACCCGGACGAGGCACTCCATGGCTACACCTTC
CATSDPDEALHGYTF
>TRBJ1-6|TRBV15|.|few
TGTGCCACCAGCTCCTCCGGGGTCCCCGGGAATTCACCCCTCCACTTT
CATSSSGVPGNSPLHF
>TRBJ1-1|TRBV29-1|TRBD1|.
TGCAGCGTTAAAGGGACAGGGGCCCCCAACACTGAAGCTTTCTTT
CSVKGTGAPNTEAFF
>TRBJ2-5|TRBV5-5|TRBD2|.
TGTGCCAGCAGCCCCTCGGGACGGGAGGGCCCAGAGACCCAGCACTTC
CASSPSGREGPETQHF
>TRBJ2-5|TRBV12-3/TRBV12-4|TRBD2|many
TGTGCCAGCAGTTTAGAGATGGGGAGACTAGCGGGAGACCAAGAGACCCAGTACTTC
CASSLEMGRLAGDQETQYF
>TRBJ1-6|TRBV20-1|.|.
TGCAGTGCTAGAGGCCCTCTCAATAATTCACCCCTCCACTTT
CSARGPLNNSPLHF
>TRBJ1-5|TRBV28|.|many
TGTGCCAGTACTCCATTAAGTCGGGGGTTACAGCCCCAGCATTTT
CASTPLSRGLQPQHF
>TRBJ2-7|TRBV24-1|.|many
TGTGCCACCAGTCCCGGACAAGGCTACGAGCAGTACTTC
CATSPGQGYEQYF
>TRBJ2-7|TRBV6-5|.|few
TGTGCCAGCAGTTACCTCGACGGTGGCTACGAGCAGTACTTC
CASSYLDGGYEQYF
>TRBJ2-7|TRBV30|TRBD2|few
TGTGCCTGGAGTGCTCTAGCGGGAGGGGGCGAGCAGTACTTC
CAWSALAGGGEQYF
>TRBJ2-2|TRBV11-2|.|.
TGTGCCAGCAGCTTATCGCTCGTCGGCGGCGGGACCGGGGAGCTGTTTTTT
CASSLSLVGGGTGELFF
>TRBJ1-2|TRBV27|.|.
TGTGCCAGTCGGCTCCTCGGCGGCTATGGCTACACCTTC
CASRLLGGYGYTF
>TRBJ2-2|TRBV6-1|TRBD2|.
TGTGCCACCTGGGGGGGCGGGAGGCCCCCCGGGGAGCTGTTTTTT
CATWGGGRPPGELFF
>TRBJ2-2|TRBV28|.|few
TGTGCCAGCAGTTTAGGGGACGGTACCGGGGAGCTGTTTTTT
CASSLGDGTGELFF
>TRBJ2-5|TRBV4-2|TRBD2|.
TGTGCCAGCAGCCAAGGCCTAGCGGGAGGGCTAGGGAAGACCCAGTACTTC
CASSQGLAGGLGKTQYF
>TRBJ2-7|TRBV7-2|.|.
TGTGCCAGCAGCTCAATCTTGGGACTTCAGGAAGCCTACGAGCAGTACTTC
CASSSILGLQEAYEQYF
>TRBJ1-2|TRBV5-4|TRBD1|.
TGTGCCAGCAAAGCAGGGGGAGGCGATGGCTACACCTTC
CASKAGGGDGYTF
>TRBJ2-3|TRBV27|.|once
TGTGCCAGCAGTCAGCTTTACACAGATACGCAGTATTTT
CASSQLYTDTQYF
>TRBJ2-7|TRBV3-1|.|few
TGTGCCAGCAGCGTCGAGACTAGTAGTCTCTACGAGCAGTACTTC
CASSVETSSLYEQYF
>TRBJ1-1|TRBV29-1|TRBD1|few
TGCAGCGGCAAGACAGGGGGCACTGAAGCTTTCTTT
CSGKTGGTEAFF
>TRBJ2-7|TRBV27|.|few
TGTGCCAGCAGTTACGAGGGACTGTACTACGAGCAGTACTTC
CASSYEGLYYEQYF
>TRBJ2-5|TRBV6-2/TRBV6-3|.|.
TGTGCCAGCAGTTACTCACCCACGACTGAGACCCAGTACTTC
CASSYSPTTETQYF
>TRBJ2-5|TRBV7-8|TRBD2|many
TGTGCCAGCAGCCCGCCAACTAGCGGCGGGGAGACCCAGTACTTC
CASSPPTSGGETQYF
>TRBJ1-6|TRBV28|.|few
TGTGCCAGCAGCCGAGGCCCCCGAGGGAGCTCCTATAATTCACCCCTCCACTTT
CASSRGPRGSSYNSPLHF
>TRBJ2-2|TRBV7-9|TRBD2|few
TGTGCCAGCAGCTCCCCTAGCGGGATAACCGGGGAGCTGTTTTTT
CASSSPSGITGELFF
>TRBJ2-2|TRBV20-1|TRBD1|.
TGCAGTGCTAGGGACAGGGGGCTTCTCGGGGAGCTGTTTTTT
CSARDRGLLGELFF
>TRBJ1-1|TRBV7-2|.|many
TGTGCCAGCAGTATTGTCTCGAACACTGAAGCTTTCTTT
CASSIVSNTEAFF
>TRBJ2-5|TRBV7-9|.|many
TGCGCCAGCAGCTTGGCAGGGTACCAAGAGACCCAGTACTTC
CASSLAGYQETQYF
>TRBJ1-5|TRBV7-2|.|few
TGTGCCAGCAGCCGACCCGACGGAAATCAGCCCCAGCATTTT
CASSRPDGNQPQHF
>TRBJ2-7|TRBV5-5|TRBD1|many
TGTGCCAGCAGTTTTGGGACAGGTCTGACCTACGAGCAGTACTTC
CASSFGTGLTYEQYF
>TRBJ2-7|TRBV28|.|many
TGTGCCAGCAGTTTAGAACTGACATCTTGGAACTACGAGCAGTACTTC
CASSLELTSWNYEQYF
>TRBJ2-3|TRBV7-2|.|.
TGTGCCAGCAGCCCACGGTATACGCAGTATTTT
CASSPRYTQYF
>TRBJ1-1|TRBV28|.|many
TGTGCCAGCAGTCCTAGGGAGGGCGGGCGCACTGAAGCTTTCTTT
CASSPREGGRTEAFF
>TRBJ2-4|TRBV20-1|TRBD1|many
TGCAGTGCTCCTCGTCGAGACAGGGGGACCAAAAACATTCAGTACTTC
CSAPRRDRGTKNIQYF
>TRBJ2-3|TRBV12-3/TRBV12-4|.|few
TGTGCCAGCAGTCCCCAACGGGTCCCAACAGATACGCAGTATTTT
CASSPQRVPTDTQYF
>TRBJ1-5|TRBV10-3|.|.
TGTGCCATCAGTGAGCAGAGCAATCAGCCCCAGCATTTT
CAISEQSNQPQHF
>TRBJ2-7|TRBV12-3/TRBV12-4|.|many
TGTGCCAGCAGTTTAAAACAGGGTTTCTACGAGCAGTACTTC
CASSLKQGFYEQYF
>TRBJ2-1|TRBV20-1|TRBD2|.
TGCAGTGCAACGAATCACGAAGGGACTAGCGGGGCCAAGCAGTTCTTC
CSATNHEGTSGAKQFF
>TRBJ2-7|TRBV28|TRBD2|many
TGTGCCAGCAGTTTTGCCGGGACTAGCGGATACGAGCAGTACTTC
CASSFAGTSGYEQYF
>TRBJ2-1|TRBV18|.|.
TGTGCCAGCTCACCCCTTCGGGGTTTCGATGAGCAGTTCTTC
CASSPLRGFDEQFF
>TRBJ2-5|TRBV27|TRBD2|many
TGTGCCAGCAGATCGACTAGCGGGCTTCAAGAGACCCAGTACTTC
CASRSTSGLQETQYF